This T cell receptor beta chain was found in a study of blood T cell repertoires in COVID-19. Study-level information: Acute and convalescent COVID-19 specimens originated in the United States, Italy and Spain. PBMCs, B-cell-depleted T cells, or T cells provided the cDNA or gDNA that made up the material.

The CDR3 has 13 residues. Germline V gene data show CDR1 as MNHNS and CDR2 as SASEGT. The V gene lost 0 bases and the J gene lost 8 bases, with 10 bases spanning the gap. Repertoires were generated with immunoSEQ multiplex PCR, while TCRdb's copy carries only in-frame clones and drops some. The table includes over 150,000 clones, roughly 84% detected once. The material sequenced was peripheral blood. The sequence was collected from a man between 18 and 29 years old with active or convalescent COVID-19. The chain combines TRBV6-1 with TRBJ1-2, with TRBD1 as a possible D gene (5 bases). CDR3 in DNA: TGTGCCAGCAGTGAAGCAGGGGAGGACGGCTACACCTTC. It specifies CASSEAGEDGYTF.